This T cell receptor beta chain was retrieved from a study of blood T cell repertoires in COVID-19. On the study more broadly: Donors in the United States, Italy and Spain gave samples during acute or convalescent COVID-19.

Libraries were prepared by immunoSEQ multiplex PCR; TCRdb keeps only in-frame clonotypes and omits some of them. The profile shows roughly 320,000 clones, 90% of them singletons. This receptor was taken from a woman in her twenties or thirties who had been exposed to COVID-19. Sample: PBMCs or T cells enriched from blood (not recorded which).

The CDR3 bases are TGTGCCAGCAGCCAAGGAGCGGACTTTTCCGGAAACACCATATATTTT. Protein: CASSQGADFSGNTIYF. The chain links TRBV3-1 (or the pseudogene TRBV3-2) to TRBJ1-3; D is unclear. Germline V CDR1 and CDR2: LGHDT, YNNKEL (reference sequence). This CDR3 comprises 16 residues. The ends were cut back, 1 base at V and 4 bases at J, with 14 bases in the middle.